This entry features one T cell receptor (beta chain) sequence. This clonotype was counted a few times. Its antigen remains unidentified. Base quality data are lacking; no much larger clone is found one base away. These data originate in a study of T-cell memory formation after mild COVID-19 (TCRdb year 2021). Regarding the study in general: Most TCR sequence clusters were specific to one of the two donors. Two young, previously healthy adult volunteers, one female and one male, were included in the cohort. In two donors, T-cell clones that expanded and contracted after mild COVID-19 were followed by sequencing TCRalpha and TCRbeta repertoires longitudinally. General conclusions and limits of the study: Clones that contracted from day 15 to 85 showed balanced CD4/CD8 phenotypes, whereas a second wave of clones that expanded from day 15 to 37 leaned towards CD4+. SARS-CoV-2 specificity was not confirmed for the second-wave clones peaking on day 37. Contracting CD4+ clones were located mainly in the CM and EM memory subsets, whereas CD8+ clones were found to be enriched in EMRA. The study included only a couple of mild cases, and larger cohorts that include severe cases with pre-infection samples were judged to be necessary. The detection of some responding clones in pre-infection memory suggests that pre-existing cross-reactive memory T cells joined the SARS-CoV-2 response.

V lost 3 bases and J lost 8 bases; the stretch between them is 11 bases long. The germline V gene yields SGHTA for CDR1 and FQGNSA for CDR2. The cysteine opens and the phenylalanine closes a CDR3 of 14 amino acids. Of the read, only the CDR3 DNA is kept; its 42 bases are in frame from base 1. Ficoll-Paque density gradient centrifugation was used to isolate PBMCs. Sequencing took place on an Illumina NovaSeq 6000. TCRalpha and TCRbeta cDNA libraries were constructed by 5'RACE with constant-segment primers, with sample barcodes and unique molecular identifiers being introduced. RNA was extracted from every sample with Trizol reagent. Library amplification was performed in two PCR steps, and a second sample barcode and Illumina TruSeq adapters were introduced in the second step. Sequencing of the libraries was done on an Illumina NovaSeq, producing 2 x 150 bp paired-end reads. Regarding the original processing steps: With migec v1.2.7, reads were demultiplexed and then collapsed into UMI-guided consensus sequences. With mixcr v2.1.11, UMI consensuses were aligned to TRA and TRB V and J templates and assembled into clonotypes. A clonotype was counted as expanded or contracted only if both edgeR and NoisET called the change significant, with noise models trained on biological replicates. For edgeR calls, a false discovery rate-adjusted p below 0.01 and a log2 fold-change threshold of 1 were applied. PCA with hierarchical clustering of max-normalized trajectories of the 1000 most abundant clonotypes was used as exploratory dynamics analysis. Each responding clone was given a CD4 or CD8 phenotype based on the CD4+ and CD8+ repertoires, which had been sequenced separately. TCRdb trimmed public reads at Q25 via fastp, called clones via MiXCR and kept in-frame beta chains. For every CDR3 protein sequence, its rows merge into one entry that carries the most common genes and DNA. TCRdb's processing, not the study's, gives the V and J calls here. The sample table records around 340,000 distinct CDR3 sequences; approximately 14% of these occur just once. The ten largest clones represent less than 25% of the sample.

The TCR originated in a man younger than 35 who had mild COVID-19 (a few samples of this study predate the infection). The sample titles of this study are shuffled in the database, so cell type and time point are left out; the donor was told from shared clones. The chain links TRBV7-2 with TRBJ1-6; TRBD1 is a possible D gene, resting on 6 matching bases. The sample was PBMCs or a T cell subset sorted from them (not recorded which). Read as DNA, the sequence is TGTGCCAGCAGCTTCGTCGGGGGGCATTCACCCCTCCACTTT. Its product reads: CASSFVGGHSPLHF.